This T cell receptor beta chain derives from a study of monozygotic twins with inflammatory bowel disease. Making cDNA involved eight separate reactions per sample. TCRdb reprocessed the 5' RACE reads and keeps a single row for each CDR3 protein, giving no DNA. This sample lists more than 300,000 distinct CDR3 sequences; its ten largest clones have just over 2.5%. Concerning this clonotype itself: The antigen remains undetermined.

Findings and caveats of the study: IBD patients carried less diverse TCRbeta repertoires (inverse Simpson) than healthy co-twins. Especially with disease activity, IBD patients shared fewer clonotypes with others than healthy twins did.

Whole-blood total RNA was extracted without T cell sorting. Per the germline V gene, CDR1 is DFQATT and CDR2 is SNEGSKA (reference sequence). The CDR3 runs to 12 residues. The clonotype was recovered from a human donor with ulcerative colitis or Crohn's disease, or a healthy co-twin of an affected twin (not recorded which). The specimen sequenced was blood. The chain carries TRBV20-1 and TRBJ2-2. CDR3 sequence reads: CSARGVRGELFF.